This TCR beta chain stems from a study of early T cells in non-severe SARS-CoV-2 infection. As for the study in general: Sequenced material consisted of bulk RNA (from unsorted whole blood), and chains were unpaired.

Attachment of unique molecular identifiers to individual cDNA molecules was performed. One entry per CDR3 protein, called by TCRdb with MiXCR from the 5' RACE reads. The table includes some 46,000 distinct CDR3 sequences, approximately 6.5% detected once. The V gene end was trimmed by 5 bases and the J gene end by 5 bases; junction bases not matched to a gene: 4. CDR3 size: 13 residues. Whole-study results and caveats: In VDJdb matching, anti-spike CD8 responses were favored while private and CD4 specificities went missing.

A few counts support this clonotype. Its specificity is not known. The chain recombines TRBV12-3 or TRBV12-4 with TRBJ2-3; 7 bases are shared with TRBD1. The origin of this receptor is an adult who was a healthcare worker with PCR-confirmed SARS-CoV-2 infection or an uninfected control (not recorded which). Material: whole blood, obtained at baseline. The DNA for the CDR3 is TGTGCCAGCAGTCCCCGACAGGGAGATACGCAGTATTTT. This encodes CASSPRQGDTQYF.